Each of the 29 T cell receptor beta chains below was sequenced from the same sample in a study of T cell responses to AZD1222 COVID-19 vaccine. TCRdb keeps only in-frame clones here, not all; method: immunoSEQ multiplex PCR. The table shows more than 150,000 clones, with 80% to 95% occurring only once. Material: peripheral blood, obtained on day 0 of AZD1222 vaccination. Receptors originate from an adult in good health.

V gene TRBV7-9 combines with J gene TRBJ1-1; D might be TRBD1 (6 bases). Trimming cost V 1 base and J 0 bases, with 9 bases left between them. CDR3 length: 15 residues. Germline V gene lookup returns CDR1 SEHNR and CDR2 FQNEAQ (reference sequence). Written as DNA, the CDR3 is TGTGCCAGCAGCTTAGGGGGGGCCGTGAACACTGAAGCTTTCTTT. Translating gives CASSLGGAVNTEAFF.

CDR3 in DNA: TGTGCCAGCAGCTTACAGGATCAGCCCCAGCATTTT. It is translated as CASSLQDQPQHF. The chain carries TRBV5-6 and TRBJ1-5; possibly TRBD1 for D (5 bases). This CDR3 is 12 amino acids long. Germline assignment: CDR1 SGHDT and CDR2 YYEEEE. V was pared by 2 bases and J by 5 bases, with 5 bases between.

The rearrangement links TRBV6-5 to TRBJ1-6; 7 bases agree with TRBD1. Germline CDR1 is MNHEY and CDR2 is SVGAGI. The CDR3 is 14 residues long. V lost 7 bases, J lost 10 bases, and 10 bases stayed unmatched. Here the CDR3 reads CASNPQGDRSPLHF. The CDR3 DNA follows: TGTGCCAGCAACCCCCAGGGGGACCGGTCACCCCTCCACTTT.

The chain is built from TRBV2 and TRBJ2-1; 11 positions match TRBD2. The CDR3 consists of 18 residues. V lost 6 bases to trimming and J lost 2 bases; unmatched junction nucleotides: 12. The V gene's germline CDR1 is SNHLY and CDR2 FYNNEI. The DNA for the CDR3 is TGTGCCAGCAGAGGTTCGGTAGCGGGAGGGATCACCTACAATGAGCAGTTCTTC. This gives the protein CASRGSVAGGITYNEQFF.

The J gene is TRBJ2-7, the V gene TRBV2; 11 bases are shared with TRBD2. V dropped 6 bases and J dropped 4; count of bases not matched to a gene: 11. The germline V gene encodes CDR1 SNHLY and CDR2 FYNNEI. This CDR3 comprises 16 residues. The CDR3 reads CASSDELAGAGYEQYF. The CDR3, as DNA: TGTGCCAGCAGCGACGAACTAGCGGGAGCCGGTTACGAGCAGTACTTC.

The chain employs TRBV5-1 and TRBJ1-1; D uncertain. In germline, CDR1 is SGHRS, CDR2 YFSETQ. The germline V and J ends were trimmed by 1 base and 2 bases, with 12 bases remaining between them. The CDR3 runs 15 residues. CDR3 sequence reads: CASSLTSPTNTEAFF. CDR3 in DNA: TGCGCCAGCAGCTTGACTAGTCCGACAAACACTGAAGCTTTCTTT.

V and J are TRBV19 and TRBJ1-2; tentative D call: TRBD1 (6 bases). V lost 3 bases to trimming and J lost 6 bases, with 17 bases between them. Germline CDR1 and CDR2: LNHDA and SQIVND (reference sequence). The CDR3 covers 15 residues. CDR3 bases: TGTGCCAGTAGTATTTACCAGGGGAGCGTGGATGGCTACACCTTC. It specifies CASSIYQGSVDGYTF.

This chain uses TRBV6-5 with TRBJ1-5; the D gene is possibly TRBD1 (5 bases). Germline CDR1 MNHEY, CDR2 SVGAGI. The V gene lost 8 bases and the J gene lost 4 bases, with 12 bases spanning the gap. The CDR3 runs 13 residues. The CDR3 region is CASGLTENQPQHF. Here the CDR3 DNA reads TGTGCCAGCGGTTTGACAGAAAATCAGCCCCAGCATTTT.

The chain couples TRBV27 to TRBJ2-7; no clear D gene. CDR1 MNHEY and CDR2 SMNVEV come from the germline V gene (reference sequence). This CDR3 spans 14 amino acids. Deletions cut 0 bases from V and 7 bases from J, with 13 bases between. The CDR3 protein is CASSLSPSSGEQYF. The DNA for the CDR3 is TGTGCCAGCAGTTTATCCCCGTCGTCTGGGGAGCAGTACTTC.

This chain uses TRBV18 with TRBJ1-4; TRBD1 agrees at 7 bases. The V segment lost 3 bases and the J segment 7 bases; nucleotides outside the gene matches: 17. CDR1 KGHSH and CDR2 LQKENI come from the germline V gene. This CDR3 region has 18 residues. The CDR3 sequence is CASSPVLPRGISSEKLFF. CDR3 DNA sequence: TGTGCCAGCTCACCGGTTTTGCCCAGGGGGATATCGAGTGAAAAACTGTTTTTT.

The V gene is TRBV19, the J gene TRBJ2-2, with 7 bases matching TRBD2. The CDR3 is 14 amino acids. V shed 3 bases and J 4 bases; nucleotides not matched to a gene: 2. The germline V gene encodes CDR1 LNHDA and CDR2 SQIVND (reference sequence). The CDR3 DNA follows: TGTGCCAGTAGTATGCAGCGGGGCACCGGGGAGCTGTTTTTT. Translating it yields CASSMQRGTGELFF.

The sample holds one count of this clone. This sequence joins TRBV4-3 and TRBJ1-2, with TRBD1 identical over 7 bases. CDR1 is LGHNA, CDR2 YSLEER, per germline. The ends lost 1 base at V and 7 bases at J; junction bases unmatched: 3. The CDR3 is made up of 13 amino acids. Here the CDR3 DNA reads TGCGCCAGCAGCCAAGGACAGGGTGTTGGCTACACCTTC. Its translation is CASSQGQGVGYTF.

The chain carries TRBV18 and TRBJ2-5, with D perhaps TRBD1 (5 bases). Germline CDR1 reads KGHSH; CDR2 reads LQKENI. The CDR3 covers 15 residues. V shed 1 base and J shed 1 base, with 10 bases lying between them. CDR3: CASSPQGRPQETQYF. In nucleotides, the CDR3 is TGTGCCAGCTCACCACAGGGGCGGCCCCAAGAGACCCAGTACTTC.

The V and J genes are TRBV15 and TRBJ1-2; 7 nucleotides align to TRBD1. Germline CDR1 reads LNHNV; CDR2 reads YYDKDF (reference sequence). The CDR3 sequence is 16 residues long. V shed 1 base, J shed 7 bases, and the junction held 12 bases outside the gene matches. CDR3: CATSRGNGRDSSGYTF. The CDR3 coding sequence is TGTGCCACCAGCAGAGGGAACGGAAGGGACAGTAGTGGCTACACCTTC.

The table lists this clone with a few counts. The sample has other DNA sequences that encode this CDR3 too. V usage is TRBV2 and J usage is TRBJ2-3; 9 nucleotides align to TRBD2. V lost 3 bases, J lost 4 bases, and 11 bases stayed unmatched. The CDR3 loop spans 17 amino acids. Per the germline V gene, CDR1 is SNHLY and CDR2 is FYNNEI. The CDR3: CASSDAVGGGGSDTQYF. CDR3 DNA: TGTGCCAGCAGTGACGCGGTGGGCGGGGGGGGCTCAGATACGCAGTATTTT.

The rearrangement uses TRBV19 and TRBJ1-3, with a tentative D call TRBD1 (6 bases). Germline V gives CDR1 LNHDA, CDR2 SQIVND (reference sequence). This CDR3 is built from 15 residues. Trimming removed 10 bases from V and 0 bases from J, with 16 bases in between. The CDR3 DNA reads TGTGCCACTACCTGGGGGCCCAGCTCTGGAAACACCATATATTTT. Its translation is CATTWGPSSGNTIYF.

The J gene is TRBJ1-1, the V gene TRBV9; D gene unclear. Germline V gives CDR1 SGDLS, CDR2 YYNGEE. This CDR3 region has 15 residues. Deletions cut 0 bases from V and 5 bases from J, with 14 bases between. CDR3 in DNA: TGTGCCAGCAGCGTAGAGGTGGGAAGTTTGACTGAAGCTTTCTTT. Translating it yields CASSVEVGSLTEAFF.

The chain uses TRBV2 and TRBJ1-2; 7 positions agree with TRBD1. Per germline, CDR1 SNHLY and CDR2 FYNNEI. The CDR3 is 14 amino acids. The V and J ends lost 4 bases and 2 bases, in that order; junction bases with no gene match: 4. As DNA, the CDR3 is TGTGCCAGCAGTGCACAGGGGCAGAACTATGGCTACACCTTC. Protein sequence: CASSAQGQNYGYTF.

The chain recombines TRBV25-1 with TRBJ1-2; D is ambiguous. The V end was cut by 3 bases, the J end by 2 bases, with 4 bases between. The CDR3 loop spans 12 amino acids. Germline V lookup: CDR1 MGHDK, CDR2 SYGVNS. The DNA of the CDR3 is TGTGCCAGCAGTGACGGAAACTATGGCTACACCTTC. Amino acids: CASSDGNYGYTF.

V and J are TRBV5-4 and TRBJ1-3; no reliable D call. Between the trimmed V and J ends, which lost 1 base and 4 bases, there was a span of 6 bases. The CDR3 contains 13 residues. Germline loops: CDR1 SGHNT, CDR2 YYREEE (reference sequence). The CDR3 bases are TGTGCCAGCAGCTTGATGTTGGGAAACACCATATATTTT. It codes for CASSLMLGNTIYF.

The rearrangement uses TRBV5-1 and TRBJ1-3; possibly TRBD1 for D (6 bases). With 4 bases removed from V and 0 bases from J, the gap between germline ends came to 11 bases. The CDR3 runs 15 residues. Germline loops: CDR1 SGHRS, CDR2 YFSETQ. CDR3 residues: CASSGVTGSGNTIYF. The CDR3 coding sequence is TGCGCCAGCAGCGGGGTGACAGGCTCTGGAAACACCATATATTTT. Filled out from reference TRBV5-1 and TRBJ1-3, the complete variable domain reads KAGVTQTPRYLIKTRGQQVTLSCSPISGHRSVSWYQQTPGQGLQFLFEYFSETQRNKGNFPGRFSGRQFSNSRSEMNVSTLELGDSALYLCASSGVTGSGNTIYFGEGSWLTVV.

The DNA of the CDR3 is TGCAGCGCCTCGGCCGGGACAGGGGGTGGGCGCTACACCTTC. Translating gives CSASAGTGGGRYTF. The chain employs TRBV29-1 and TRBJ1-2; 11 nucleotides agree with TRBD1. Germline-derived CDR1 and CDR2 are SQVTM and ANQGSEA. The CDR3 spans 14 residues. V dropped 7 bases and J dropped 9; count of bases not matched to a gene: 13.

The chain carries TRBV20-1 and TRBJ1-2; D might be TRBD1 (6 bases). Germline V gives CDR1 DFQATT, CDR2 SNEGSKA (reference sequence). The CDR3 sequence is 11 residues long. The V end lost 3 bases, the J end lost 10 bases, and 12 bases lay between the germline ends. This CDR3 is CSARLTGNYTF. CDR3 DNA: TGCAGTGCTAGGCTTACAGGGAACTACACCTTC.

This chain joins TRBV7-2 and TRBJ2-4; D not resolved. The CDR3 loop spans 15 amino acids. The germline V gene encodes CDR1 SGHTA and CDR2 FQGNSA. Trimming pared 5 bases from V and 1 base from J, leaving 12 bases between. CDR3 coding DNA: TGTGCCAGCAGCCGTGAAGGGCCGGCCAAAAACATTCAGTACTTC. The encoded protein is CASSREGPAKNIQYF.

The chain uses TRBV5-6 and TRBJ2-2, with 9 bases that match TRBD1. Losses at the gene ends were 4 bases for V and 4 bases for J; bases not matched to a gene: 5. Germline V gene lookup returns CDR1 SGHDT and CDR2 YYEEEE. The CDR3 has 15 residues. The CDR3 DNA reads as TGTGCCAGCAGCGGAGGGACAGGGCCCACCGGGGAGCTGTTTTTT. This sequence encodes CASSGGTGPTGELFF.

V and J are TRBV9 and TRBJ2-3, with 9 positions matching TRBD2. Germline V gives CDR1 SGDLS, CDR2 YYNGEE. Germline trimming cut 0 bases from V and 1 base from J; bases unmatched to any gene: 0. The CDR3 extends over 15 amino acids. CDR3 residues: CASSVGTSGTDTQYF. The DNA for the CDR3 is TGTGCCAGCAGCGTAGGGACTAGCGGCACAGATACGCAGTATTTT.

The CDR3 loop reads CASSLRRGYTF. The CDR3 coding sequence is TGTGCCAGCAGCTTAAGGCGGGGCTACACCTTC. This sequence joins TRBV7-2 and TRBJ1-2; D not resolved. Germline CDR1 reads SGHTA; CDR2 reads FQGNSA. This CDR3 comprises 11 residues. Between the trimmed V and J ends, which lost 2 bases and 8 bases, there was a span of 6 bases.

The J gene is TRBJ1-5, the V gene TRBV28; 7 bases fit TRBD1. There are 15 residues in the CDR3. CDR1 and CDR2 from the germline V gene are MDHEN and SYDVKM. The V gene end was trimmed by 4 bases and the J gene end by 2 bases; junction bases not matched to a gene: 5. The CDR3 DNA sequence: TGTGCCAGCAGTTACAGGGGAAGTGGCAATCAGCCCCAGCATTTT. It is translated as CASSYRGSGNQPQHF.

J is TRBJ1-5 and V is TRBV30, with TRBD1 as a possible D gene (6 bases). CDR1 and CDR2 from the germline V gene are GTSNPN and SVGIG (reference sequence). Trimming left V 1 base short and J 9 bases short, with 13 bases between. The CDR3 runs to 13 residues. The CDR3 region is CAWSGQQGWPQHF. CDR3 nucleotides: TGTGCCTGGAGTGGACAACAGGGTTGGCCCCAGCATTTT.